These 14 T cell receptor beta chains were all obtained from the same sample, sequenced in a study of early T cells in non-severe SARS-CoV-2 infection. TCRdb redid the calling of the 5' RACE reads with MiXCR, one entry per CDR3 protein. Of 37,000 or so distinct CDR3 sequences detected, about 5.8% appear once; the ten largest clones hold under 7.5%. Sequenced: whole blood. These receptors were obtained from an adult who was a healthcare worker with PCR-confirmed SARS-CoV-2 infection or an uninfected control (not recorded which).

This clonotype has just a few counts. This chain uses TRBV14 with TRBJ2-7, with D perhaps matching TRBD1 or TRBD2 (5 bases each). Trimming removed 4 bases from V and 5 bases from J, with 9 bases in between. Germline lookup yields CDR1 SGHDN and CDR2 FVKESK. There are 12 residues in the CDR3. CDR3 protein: CASSRGSDEQYF. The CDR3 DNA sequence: TGTGCCAGCAGCCGGGGGTCCGACGAGCAGTACTTC. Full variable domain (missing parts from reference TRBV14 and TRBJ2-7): EAGVTQFPSHSVIEKGQTVTLRCDPISGHDNLYWYRRVMGKEIKFLLHFVKESKQDESGMPNNRFLAERTGGTYSTLKVQPAELEDSGVYFCASSRGSDEQYFGPGTRLTVT.

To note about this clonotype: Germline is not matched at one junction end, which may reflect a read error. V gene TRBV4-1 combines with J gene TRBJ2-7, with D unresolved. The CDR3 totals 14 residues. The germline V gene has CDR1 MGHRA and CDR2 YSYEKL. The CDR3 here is CTSSQDPSGYEQYF. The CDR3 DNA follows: TGCACCAGCAGCCAAGATCCTTCCGGGTACGAGCAGTACTTC.

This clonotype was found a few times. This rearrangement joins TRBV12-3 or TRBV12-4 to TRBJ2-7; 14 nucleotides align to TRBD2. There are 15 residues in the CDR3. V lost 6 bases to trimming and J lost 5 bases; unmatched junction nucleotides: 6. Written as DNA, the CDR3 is TGTGCCAGCAGCTCCGGACTAGCGGGAGGAAACGAGCAGTACTTC. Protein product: CASSSGLAGGNEQYF.

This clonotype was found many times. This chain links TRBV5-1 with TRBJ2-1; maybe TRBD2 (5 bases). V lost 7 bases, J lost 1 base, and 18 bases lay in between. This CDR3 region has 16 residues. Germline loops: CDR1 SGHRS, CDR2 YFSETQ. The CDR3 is CASPIRGNKSYNEQFF. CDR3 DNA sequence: TGCGCCAGCCCTATAAGAGGGAACAAGTCCTACAATGAGCAGTTCTTC. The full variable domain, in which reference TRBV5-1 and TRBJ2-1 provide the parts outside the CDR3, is KAGVTQTPRYLIKTRGQQVTLSCSPISGHRSVSWYQQTPGQGLQFLFEYFSETQRNKGNFPGRFSGRQFSNSRSEMNVSTLELGDSALYLCASPIRGNKSYNEQFFGPGTRLTVL.

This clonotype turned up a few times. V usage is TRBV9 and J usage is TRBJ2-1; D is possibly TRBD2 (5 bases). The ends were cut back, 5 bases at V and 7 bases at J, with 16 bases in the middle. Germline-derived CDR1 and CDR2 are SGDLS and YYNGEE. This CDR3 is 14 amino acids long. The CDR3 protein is CASSRSPRGNEQFF. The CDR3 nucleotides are TGTGCCAGCAGTCGGTCCCCTCGGGGAAATGAGCAGTTCTTC.

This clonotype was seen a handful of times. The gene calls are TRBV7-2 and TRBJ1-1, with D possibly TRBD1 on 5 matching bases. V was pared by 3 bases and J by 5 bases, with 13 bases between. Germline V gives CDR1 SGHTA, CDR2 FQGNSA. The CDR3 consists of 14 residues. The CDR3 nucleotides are TGTGCCAGCAGCTTCCCTGGGGGAAGGACTGAAGCTTTCTTT. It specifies CASSFPGGRTEAFF.

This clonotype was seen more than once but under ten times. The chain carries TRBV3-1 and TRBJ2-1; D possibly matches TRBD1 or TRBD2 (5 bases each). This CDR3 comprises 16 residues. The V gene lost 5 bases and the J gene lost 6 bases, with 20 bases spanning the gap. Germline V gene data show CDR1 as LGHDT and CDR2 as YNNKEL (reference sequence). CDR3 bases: TGTGCCAGCAGCTATAAGAGCGCCGAGGGGTTCAATGAGCAGTTCTTC. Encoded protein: CASSYKSAEGFNEQFF.

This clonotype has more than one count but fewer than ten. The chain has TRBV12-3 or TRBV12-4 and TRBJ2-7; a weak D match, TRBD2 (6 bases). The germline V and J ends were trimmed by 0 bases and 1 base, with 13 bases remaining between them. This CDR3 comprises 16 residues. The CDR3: CASSLAPGTGSYEQYF. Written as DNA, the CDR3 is TGTGCCAGCAGTTTAGCCCCCGGGACTGGGTCCTACGAGCAGTACTTC.

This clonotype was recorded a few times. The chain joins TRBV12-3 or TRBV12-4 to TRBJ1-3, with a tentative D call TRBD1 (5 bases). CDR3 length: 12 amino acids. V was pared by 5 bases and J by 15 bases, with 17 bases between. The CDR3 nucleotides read TGTGCCAGCAGTCCGGGACCACTAACGAAATATTTT. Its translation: CASSPGPLTKYF.

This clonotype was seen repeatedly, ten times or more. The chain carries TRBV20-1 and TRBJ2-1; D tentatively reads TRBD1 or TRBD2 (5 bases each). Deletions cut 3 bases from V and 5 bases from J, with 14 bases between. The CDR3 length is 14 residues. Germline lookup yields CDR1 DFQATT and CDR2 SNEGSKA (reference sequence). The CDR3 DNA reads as TGCAGTGCTAGGAGGGGCGGCCCCAACAATGAGCAGTTCTTC. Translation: CSARRGGPNNEQFF.

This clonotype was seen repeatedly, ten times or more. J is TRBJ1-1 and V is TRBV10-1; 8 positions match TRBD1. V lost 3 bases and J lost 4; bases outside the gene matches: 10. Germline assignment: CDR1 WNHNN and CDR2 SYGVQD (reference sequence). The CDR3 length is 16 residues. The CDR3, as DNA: TGCGCCAGCAGTGACGGGCAGGGGGCCCAGAGCACTGAAGCTTTCTTT. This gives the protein CASSDGQGAQSTEAFF.

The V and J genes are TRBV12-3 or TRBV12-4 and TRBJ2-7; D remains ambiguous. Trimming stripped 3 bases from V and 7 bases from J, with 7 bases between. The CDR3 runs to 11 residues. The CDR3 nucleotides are TGTGCCAGCAGTTTCCGGCAGGAGCAGTACTTC. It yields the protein CASSFRQEQYF.

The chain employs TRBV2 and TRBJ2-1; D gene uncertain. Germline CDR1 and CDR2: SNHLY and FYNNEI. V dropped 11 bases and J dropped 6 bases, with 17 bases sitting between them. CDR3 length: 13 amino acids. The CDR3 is CAPTPEWGNEQFF. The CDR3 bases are TGTGCCCCCACCCCCGAGTGGGGCAATGAGCAGTTCTTC.

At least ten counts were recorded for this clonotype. The CDR3, as DNA: TGCAGTGCTAGGGACAGTTCGGGTGGTTACACTGAAGCTTTCTTT. Encoded protein: CSARDSSGGYTEAFF. The J gene is TRBJ1-1, the V gene TRBV20-1; perhaps TRBD1 as D (6 bases). The ends were cut back, 3 bases at V and 3 bases at J, with 17 bases in the middle. The CDR3 runs 15 residues. Germline V gene lookup returns CDR1 DFQATT and CDR2 SNEGSKA (reference sequence).